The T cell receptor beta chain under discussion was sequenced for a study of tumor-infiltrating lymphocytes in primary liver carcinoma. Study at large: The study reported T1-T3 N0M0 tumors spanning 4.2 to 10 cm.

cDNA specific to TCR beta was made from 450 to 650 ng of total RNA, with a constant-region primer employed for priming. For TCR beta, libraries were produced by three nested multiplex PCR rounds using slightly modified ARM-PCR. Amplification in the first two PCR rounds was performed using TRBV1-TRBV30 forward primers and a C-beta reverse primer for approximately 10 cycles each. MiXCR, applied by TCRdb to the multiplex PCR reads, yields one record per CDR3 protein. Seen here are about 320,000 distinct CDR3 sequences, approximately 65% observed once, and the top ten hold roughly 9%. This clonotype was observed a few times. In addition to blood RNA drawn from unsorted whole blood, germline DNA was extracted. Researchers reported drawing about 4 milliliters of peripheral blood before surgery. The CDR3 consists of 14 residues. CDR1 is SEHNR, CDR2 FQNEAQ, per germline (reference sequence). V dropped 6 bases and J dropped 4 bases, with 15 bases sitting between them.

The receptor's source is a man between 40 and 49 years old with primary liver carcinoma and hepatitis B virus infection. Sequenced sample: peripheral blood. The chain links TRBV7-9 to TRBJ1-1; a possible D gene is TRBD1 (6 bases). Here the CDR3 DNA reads TGTGCCAGCAGTTGGGAGGGGGGATTCACTGAAGCTTTCTTT. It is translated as CASSWEGGFTEAFF.